Below, one T cell receptor (beta chain) is given with its context. The antigen is undetermined. The PCR contained 60 Vbeta and 13 Jbeta primers. Some clones are missing from TCRdb's copy, which holds only in-frame ones; the method was immunoSEQ multiplex PCR. This table has roughly 77,000 clones, approximately 61% appearing once. CDR1 and CDR2 from the germline V gene are MDHEN and SYDVKM. This CDR3 comprises 19 residues. V dropped 7 bases and J dropped 4; count of bases not matched to a gene: 17. This record comes from a study of cytomegalovirus exposure and HLA in healthy donors. At the level of the study: In a previous analysis, 110 million or so unique TCR beta sequences were found from 150 million to 200 million T cells.

Study results and caveats: The authors judged a highly shared variant cluster likely a sequencing artifact. For cytomegalovirus status, the classifier reportedly gave diagnoses with high specificity and sensitivity. A later analysis linked a missense variant in DCLRE1C to the trimming of TCR beta V and J genes.

Sequencing used PBMCs. The genes are TRBV28 and TRBJ2-3, with TRBD2 matching over 13 bases. The receptor's source is a woman between 50 and 59 years old in good health and CMV-seropositive. CDR3 nucleotide sequence: TGTGCCAGCACCGAGAGATCCGGTCTAGGACTAGCGGGGGCAGATACGCAGTATTTT. Residues: CASTERSGLGLAGADTQYF.